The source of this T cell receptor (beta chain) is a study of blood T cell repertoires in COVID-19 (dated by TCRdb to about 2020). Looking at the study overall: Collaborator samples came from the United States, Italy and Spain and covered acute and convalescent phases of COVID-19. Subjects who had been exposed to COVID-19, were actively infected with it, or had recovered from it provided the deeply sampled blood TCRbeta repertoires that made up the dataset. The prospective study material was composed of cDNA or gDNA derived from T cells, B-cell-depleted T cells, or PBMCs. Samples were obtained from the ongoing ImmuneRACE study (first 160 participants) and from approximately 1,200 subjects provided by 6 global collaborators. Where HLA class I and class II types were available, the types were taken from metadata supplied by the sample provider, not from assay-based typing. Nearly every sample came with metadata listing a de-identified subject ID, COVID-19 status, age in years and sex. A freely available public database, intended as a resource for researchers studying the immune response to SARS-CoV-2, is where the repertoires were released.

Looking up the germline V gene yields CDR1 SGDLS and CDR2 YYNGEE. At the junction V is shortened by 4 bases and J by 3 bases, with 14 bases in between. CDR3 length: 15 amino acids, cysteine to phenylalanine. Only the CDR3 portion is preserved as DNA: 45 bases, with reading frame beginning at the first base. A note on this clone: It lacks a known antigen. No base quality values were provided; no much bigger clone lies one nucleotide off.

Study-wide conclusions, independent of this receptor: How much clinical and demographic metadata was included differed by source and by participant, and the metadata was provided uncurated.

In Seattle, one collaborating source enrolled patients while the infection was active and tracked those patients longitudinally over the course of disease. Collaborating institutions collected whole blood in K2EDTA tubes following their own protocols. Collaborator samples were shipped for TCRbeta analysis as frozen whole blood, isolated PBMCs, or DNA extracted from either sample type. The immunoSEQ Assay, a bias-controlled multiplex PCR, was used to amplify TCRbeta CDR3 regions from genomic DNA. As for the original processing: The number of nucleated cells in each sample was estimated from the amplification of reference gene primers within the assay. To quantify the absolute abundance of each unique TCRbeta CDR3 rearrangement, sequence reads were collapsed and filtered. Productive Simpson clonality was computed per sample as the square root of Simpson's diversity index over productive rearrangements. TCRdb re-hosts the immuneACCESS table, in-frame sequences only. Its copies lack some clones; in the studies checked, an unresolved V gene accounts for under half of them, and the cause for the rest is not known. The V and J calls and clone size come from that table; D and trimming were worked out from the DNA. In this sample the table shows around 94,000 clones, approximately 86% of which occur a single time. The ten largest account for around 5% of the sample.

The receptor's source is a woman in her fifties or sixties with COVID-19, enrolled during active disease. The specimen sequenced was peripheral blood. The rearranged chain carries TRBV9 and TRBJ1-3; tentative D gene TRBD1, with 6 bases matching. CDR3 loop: CASSQTQGNGNTIYF. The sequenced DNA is TGTGCCAGCAGCCAAACACAGGGAAATGGAAACACCATATATTTT.